This entry lists 32 T cell receptor beta chains sequenced from one sample in a study of control samples from healthy donors and cancer patients. TCRdb's copy holds only in-frame clones and misses some; the assay was immunoSEQ multiplex PCR. The table has about 160,000 clones, nearly 96% seen once. The specimen was blood. The receptors stem from a woman in her 30s in good health.

The rearrangement joins TRBV19 to TRBJ2-1; 8 bases agree with TRBD2. This CDR3 has 16 amino acids. Looked up from germline, CDR1 is LNHDA and CDR2 is SQIVND (reference sequence). Trimming took 0 bases from V and 1 from J; bases not matched to a gene: 2. The CDR3 DNA reads TGTGCCAGTAGTATAGAGGCGGGAGGATCCTACAATGAGCAGTTCTTC. This sequence encodes CASSIEAGGSYNEQFF.

The chain combines TRBV28 with TRBJ2-1; D is unresolved. Germline CDR1 reads MDHEN; CDR2 reads SYDVKM. Trimming removed 5 bases at V and 5 bases at J, with 10 bases between. The CDR3 has 13 residues. The CDR3 sequence is CASSHPMDNEQFF. Here the CDR3 DNA reads TGTGCCAGCAGTCATCCAATGGACAATGAGCAGTTCTTC.

This clone was found once. The rearrangement uses TRBV5-6 and TRBJ2-1; TRBD1 matches 8 bases. Unmatched junction bases numbered 13, after V lost 4 bases and J lost 4 bases. Germline V gene data show CDR1 as SGHDT and CDR2 as YYEEEE. The CDR3 is 17 residues long. CDR3 DNA sequence: TGTGCCAGCAGCCTAAGCCAGACAGGGGCAATTTACAATGAGCAGTTCTTC. Amino acid sequence: CASSLSQTGAIYNEQFF.

The chain combines TRBV28 with TRBJ1-2; D unclear. Germline lookup yields CDR1 MDHEN and CDR2 SYDVKM. This CDR3 contains 12 residues. Trimming pared 3 bases from V and 5 bases from J, leaving 7 bases between. This CDR3 reads CASSFGFYGYTF. The CDR3, as DNA: TGTGCCAGCAGTTTCGGGTTTTATGGCTACACCTTC.

The chain links TRBV27 to TRBJ2-2; 7 nucleotides agree with TRBD2. CDR3 length: 14 amino acids. V lost 6 bases, J lost 6 bases, and 7 bases stayed unmatched. The germline V gene has CDR1 MNHEY and CDR2 SMNVEV (reference sequence). The DNA for the CDR3 is TGTGCCAGCAGACACGGACTAGAGCCCGGGGAGCTGTTTTTT. Amino acid sequence: CASRHGLEPGELFF.

V gene TRBV10-3 combines with J gene TRBJ2-7; TRBD1 matches at 8 bases. This CDR3 spans 15 amino acids. Per the germline V gene, CDR1 is ENHRY and CDR2 is SYGVKD. Trimming took 4 bases from V and 2 from J; bases not matched to a gene: 7. The CDR3 nucleotides are TGTGCCATCAGTGGACCGGGACAGGCCACCTACGAGCAGTACTTC. Translating it yields CAISGPGQATYEQYF.

This clone was observed a single time. J is TRBJ2-5 and V is TRBV6-5, with TRBD1 identical over 9 bases. CDR1 and CDR2 (germline): MNHEY, SVGAGI. The CDR3 sequence is 14 residues long. V lost 4 bases, J lost 4 bases, and 4 bases stayed unmatched. The DNA of the CDR3 is TGTGCCAGCAGTTCACAGGGGGCTGGAGAGACCCAGTACTTC. This codes for CASSSQGAGETQYF.

The J gene is TRBJ1-3, the V gene TRBV7-9; 7 bases agree with TRBD1. V was pared by 2 bases and J by 0 bases, with 7 bases of the junction left unmatched. Germline lookup yields CDR1 SEHNR and CDR2 FQNEAQ (reference sequence). The CDR3 consists of 17 residues. CDR3 nucleotide sequence: TGTGCCAGCAGCTTACCCGGGACAGTCAACTCTGGAAACACCATATATTTT. Its protein product is CASSLPGTVNSGNTIYF.

This chain connects TRBV30 to TRBJ1-3; D is ambiguous. V was clipped by 0 bases and J by 4 bases, with 4 bases between them. The CDR3 consists of 12 residues. CDR1 GTSNPN and CDR2 SVGIG come from the germline V gene (reference sequence). CDR3 loop: CAWSVFGNTIYF. CDR3 coding DNA: TGTGCCTGGAGTGTATTCGGAAACACCATATATTTT.

The V and J genes are TRBV6-5 and TRBJ1-4, with TRBD1 matching over 7 bases. The CDR3 extends over 14 amino acids. Trimming removed 6 bases from V and 3 bases from J; junction bases left unmatched: 4. Germline CDR1 and CDR2: MNHEY and SVGAGI. The CDR3: CASRPGTANEKLFF. As DNA, the CDR3 is TGTGCCAGCAGGCCTGGGACAGCTAATGAAAAACTGTTTTTT.

The chain has TRBV30 and TRBJ1-4; the D gene is possibly TRBD1 (6 bases). CDR3 length: 15 amino acids. The germline V and J ends were trimmed by 2 bases and 4 bases, with 14 bases remaining between them. Germline-derived CDR1 and CDR2 are GTSNPN and SVGIG (reference sequence). CDR3 sequence: CAWSPHRDGNEKLFF. In nucleotides, the CDR3 is TGTGCCTGGAGTCCACACAGGGACGGTAATGAAAAACTGTTTTTT.

This rearrangement joins TRBV5-1 to TRBJ2-2; D unresolved. With 0 bases removed from V and 1 base from J, the gap between germline ends came to 7 bases. Germline V lookup: CDR1 SGHRS, CDR2 YFSETQ. This CDR3 spans 15 amino acids. The CDR3 loop is CASSLGAGNTGELFF. For the CDR3, the DNA is TGCGCCAGCAGCTTGGGGGCAGGGAACACCGGGGAGCTGTTTTTT.

The V call is TRBV4-1, the J call TRBJ2-1, with D uncertain. The germline gives CDR1 MGHRA, CDR2 YSYEKL. Trimming stripped 0 bases from V and 8 bases from J, with 8 bases between. There are 13 residues in the CDR3. This CDR3 is CASSQEVVDEQFF. DNA of the CDR3: TGCGCCAGCAGCCAAGAGGTTGTGGATGAGCAGTTCTTC.

This clone was picked up one time. The chain combines TRBV3-1 (or the pseudogene TRBV3-2) with TRBJ2-1; 10 bases line up with TRBD2. Per the germline V gene, CDR1 is LGHDT and CDR2 is YNNKEL (reference sequence). The CDR3 is 17 residues long. The V gene end was trimmed by 5 bases and the J gene end by 7 bases; junction bases not matched to a gene: 14. CDR3 in amino acids: CASSAGSLAGSGNEQFF. CDR3 nucleotides: TGTGCCAGCAGCGCGGGTTCACTAGCGGGGTCAGGGAATGAGCAGTTCTTC.

The chain combines TRBV19 with TRBJ2-1; possible D gene TRBD1, 5 bases. The V end lost 0 bases, the J end lost 6 bases, and 6 bases lay between the germline ends. Germline V gene sequence: CDR1 LNHDA, CDR2 SQIVND (reference sequence). This CDR3 has 13 residues. The CDR3, as DNA: TGTGCCAGTAGTATAGACAGGGCCAATGAGCAGTTCTTC. This gives the protein CASSIDRANEQFF.

The rearrangement uses TRBV4-1 and TRBJ1-2, with TRBD1 as a possible D gene (6 bases). The V gene lost 1 base and the J gene lost 6 bases, with 15 bases spanning the gap. This CDR3 is built from 15 residues. In germline, CDR1 is MGHRA, CDR2 YSYEKL. This chain's CDR3 is CASSQVETGRDGYTF. Here the CDR3 DNA reads TGCGCCAGCAGCCAAGTAGAAACAGGGCGCGATGGCTACACCTTC.

The rearrangement uses TRBV30 and TRBJ2-7; D unclear. The CDR3 sequence is 13 residues long. With 0 bases removed from V and 7 bases from J, the gap between germline ends came to 13 bases. Germline V gives CDR1 GTSNPN, CDR2 SVGIG (reference sequence). In DNA, the CDR3 is TGTGCCTGGAGTGTCGGGTCTCTGGGGGAGCAGTACTTC. Its translation is CAWSVGSLGEQYF.

This chain uses TRBV6-5 with TRBJ1-6; 8 bases fit TRBD1. V lost 6 bases to trimming and J lost 5 bases; unmatched junction nucleotides: 3. This CDR3 has 14 amino acids. Germline V gene data show CDR1 as MNHEY and CDR2 as SVGAGI. DNA of the CDR3: TGTGCCAGCAGGCGACAGGGGAATAATTCACCCCTCCACTTT. This codes for CASRRQGNNSPLHF.

The V and J genes are TRBV19 and TRBJ2-7, with TRBD1 matching over 8 bases. The ends lost 3 bases at V and 5 bases at J; junction bases unmatched: 3. Germline V gene data show CDR1 as LNHDA and CDR2 as SQIVND (reference sequence). CDR3 length: 13 amino acids. In nucleotides, the CDR3 is TGTGCCAGTAGTATGGTACAGGGGGACGAGCAGTACTTC. Residues: CASSMVQGDEQYF.

The chain uses TRBV28 and TRBJ1-3; D is perhaps TRBD1 (6 bases). From germline, CDR1 is MDHEN and CDR2 SYDVKM. This CDR3 is 12 amino acids long. The V gene lost 5 bases and the J gene lost 12 bases, with 14 bases spanning the gap. The CDR3 DNA is TGTGCCAGCAGTCAGTACCGGGACAACATATATTTT. It is translated as CASSQYRDNIYF.

The rearrangement uses TRBV4-1 and TRBJ2-7; D is unresolved. The CDR3 runs 12 residues. Germline-derived CDR1 and CDR2 are MGHRA and YSYEKL. V dropped 0 bases and J dropped 6 bases, with 6 bases sitting between them. The CDR3, as DNA: TGCGCCAGCAGCCAAGATCGGGTCGAGCAGTACTTC. This translates into CASSQDRVEQYF.

The chain uses TRBV6-1 and TRBJ1-1; TRBD1 is a possible D gene (5 bases). CDR3 length: 14 residues. Germline V gives CDR1 MNHNS, CDR2 SASEGT. Trimming cost V 1 base and J 1 base, with 7 bases left between them. This CDR3 reads CASSEVRANTEAFF. For the CDR3, the DNA is TGTGCCAGCAGTGAAGTCAGGGCGAACACTGAAGCTTTCTTT.

The chain employs TRBV19 and TRBJ2-5, with D possibly being TRBD1 (6 bases). The CDR3 has 13 amino acids. Germline assignment: CDR1 LNHDA and CDR2 SQIVND (reference sequence). Trimming took off 1 base at V and 6 bases at J, with 9 bases between the two ends. The CDR3 is CASSIAGAKTQYF. The CDR3 DNA reads TGTGCCAGTAGTATAGCAGGGGCCAAGACCCAGTACTTC. Together with reference TRBV19 and TRBJ2-5, the CDR3 gives the full variable domain: DGGITQSPKYLFRKEGQNVTLSCEQNLNHDAMYWYRQDPGQGLRLIYYSQIVNDFQKGDIAEGYSVSREKKESFPLTVTSAQKNPTAFYLCASSIAGAKTQYFGPGTRLLVL.

The V and J genes are TRBV27 and TRBJ2-7, with D possibly TRBD2 on 6 matching bases. CDR1 MNHEY and CDR2 SMNVEV come from the germline V gene (reference sequence). The length of the CDR3 is 14 residues. V lost 4 bases to trimming and J lost 6 bases, with 16 bases between them. CDR3 DNA sequence: TGTGCCAGCAGTTCCTCTCGCGGGAATGGCGAGCAGTACTTC. The encoded protein is CASSSSRGNGEQYF.

V and J are TRBV28 and TRBJ1-5; 11 bases are a match to TRBD1. Looked up from germline, CDR1 is MDHEN and CDR2 is SYDVKM. V trimming: 5 bases; J trimming: 6 bases; junction bases outside the gene matches: 3. This CDR3 is 14 amino acids long. Here the CDR3 reads CASSRTGGVQPQHF. In nucleotides, the CDR3 is TGTGCCAGCAGTCGGACAGGGGGCGTTCAGCCCCAGCATTTT. The entire variable domain, with the rest obtained from reference TRBV28 and TRBJ1-5, is as follows: DVKVTQSSRYLVKRTGEKVFLECVQDMDHENMFWYRQDPGLGLRLIYFSYDVKMKEKGDIPEGYSVSREKKERFSLILESASTNQTSMYLCASSRTGGVQPQHFGDGTRLSIL.

The chain combines TRBV19 with TRBJ2-1; D ambiguous. CDR1 and CDR2 from the germline V gene are LNHDA and SQIVND (reference sequence). This CDR3 has 16 amino acids. Trimming cost V 1 base and J 0 bases, with 10 bases left between them. The CDR3 DNA reads as TGTGCCAGTAGTATAGCACAGACCAGCTCCTACAATGAGCAGTTCTTC. Its translation is CASSIAQTSSYNEQFF.

This chain links TRBV28 with TRBJ1-4; D remains unclear. Germline loops: CDR1 MDHEN, CDR2 SYDVKM. The CDR3 has 15 amino acids. Trimming took 4 bases from V and 5 from J, leaving 14 bases between them. The CDR3 nucleotides read TGTGCCAGCAGTTCTATGGCCCGTGGGAATGAAAAACTGTTTTTT. Protein product: CASSSMARGNEKLFF.

The chain links TRBV28 to TRBJ1-5; 10 positions match TRBD1. This CDR3 comprises 16 residues. CDR1 and CDR2 (germline): MDHEN, SYDVKM. The J segment lost 7 bases and the V segment lost 2 bases, leaving 8 bases of the junction unmatched. Written as DNA, the CDR3 is TGTGCCAGCAGTTTAGACAGGGGGCATGATTGGCAGCCCCAGCATTTT. Translation gives CASSLDRGHDWQPQHF.

This chain uses TRBV27 with TRBJ2-5; D ambiguous. Germline V lookup: CDR1 MNHEY, CDR2 SMNVEV (reference sequence). V lost 4 bases and J lost 5, with 11 bases in between. CDR3 length: 13 residues. Here the CDR3 DNA reads TGTGCCAGCAGTTACCTCGGGTCGGAGACCCAGTACTTC. This gives the protein CASSYLGSETQYF.

The chain combines TRBV10-2 with TRBJ1-4; D might be TRBD1 (6 bases). The germline CDR1 and CDR2 sequences are WSHSY and SAAADI. This CDR3 contains 15 residues. Trimming shortened V by 5 bases and J by 2 bases, and 12 bases separated the two germline ends. DNA for the CDR3: TGCGCCAGCAGTATACAGGGTTCCACTAATGAAAAACTGTTTTTT. Translating gives CASSIQGSTNEKLFF.

V is TRBV6-4 and J is TRBJ1-6; D possibly corresponds to TRBD1 (6 bases). CDR3 length: 15 residues. Germline V CDR1 and CDR2: MRHNA, SNTAGT. Trimming left V 6 bases short and J 10 bases short, with 19 bases between. The CDR3 region is CASRTEGGIDSPLHF. Written as DNA, the CDR3 is TGTGCCAGCAGGACCGAAGGGGGGATCGACTCACCCCTCCACTTT.

The V and J genes are TRBV28 and TRBJ2-5; D unresolved. The length of the CDR3 is 15 residues. Trimming removed 4 bases from V and 0 bases from J, with 12 bases in between. Germline CDR1 reads MDHEN; CDR2 reads SYDVKM. Here the CDR3 DNA reads TGTGCCAGCAGTTCCCTTTCATGGTACCAAGAGACCCAGTACTTC. It is translated as CASSSLSWYQETQYF.